The 20 T cell receptor beta chains in this list originate from one sample, sequenced in a study of T-cell reconstitution after alpha-beta-depleted transplantation in children. Unique molecular identifiers were incorporated into the prepared TCRbeta library. TCRdb reprocessed the PCR reads via MiXCR and lists one record per CDR3 protein. The sample has about 830,000 distinct CDR3 sequences; less than 20% are singletons. The sequences come from PBMCs, mostly from graft donor cells, collected 360 days after TCRalphabeta/CD19-depleted stem cell transplant. The receptors were gathered from a male patient aged 10-17 years who had a stem cell transplant for acute lymphoblastic leukemia, so the T cells may come from the graft donor.

This clonotype was seen repeatedly, ten times or more. The gene calls are TRBV29-1 and TRBJ2-7; TRBD1 agrees at 8 bases. Germline loops: CDR1 SQVTM, CDR2 ANQGSEA. The CDR3 is 13 amino acids. With 4 bases clipped from V and 4 bases from J, the junction kept 6 bases outside the gene matches. CDR3 bases: TGCAGCGTTGTGGGGGACAGGACATACGAGCAGTACTTC. Translating it yields CSVVGDRTYEQYF.

The chain uses TRBV3-1 and TRBJ2-2; a weak D match, TRBD2 (6 bases). CDR3 length: 17 amino acids. Trimming took off 0 bases at V and 7 bases at J, with 18 bases between the two ends. In germline, CDR1 is LGHDT, CDR2 YNNKEL (reference sequence). CDR3 in DNA: TGTGCCAGCAGCCAAGATCTGGGACTTCTGGGGCACGGGGAGCTGTTTTTT. This encodes CASSQDLGLLGHGELFF. Full variable domain (remainder filled in from reference TRBV3-1 and TRBJ2-2): DTAVSQTPKYLVTQMGNDKSIKCEQNLGHDTMYWYKQDSKKFLKIMFSYNNKELIINETVPNRFSPKSPDKAHLNLHINSLELGDSAVYFCASSQDLGLLGHGELFFGEGSRLTVL.

This clonotype was observed a few times. DNA for the CDR3: TGTGCCAGCAGTTTTCTAGCGTGGCAAGAGACCCAGTACTTC. The encoded protein is CASSFLAWQETQYF. The rearrangement links TRBV12-3 or TRBV12-4 to TRBJ2-5; D perhaps matches TRBD2 (6 bases). The V gene lost 3 bases and the J gene lost 2 bases, with 10 bases spanning the gap. There are 14 residues in the CDR3.

The chain joins TRBV2 to TRBJ2-7, with 13 positions matching TRBD2. Germline values: CDR1 SNHLY, CDR2 FYNNEI. Trimming at V came to 8 bases and at J to 1 base, leaving 2 bases not matched to a gene. The CDR3 covers 14 residues. CDR3 loop: CASGGLAGSYEQYF. The CDR3 DNA sequence: TGTGCCAGCGGGGGACTAGCGGGGTCCTACGAGCAGTACTTC.

The chain combines TRBV20-1 with TRBJ2-7, with D unclear. Germline lookup yields CDR1 DFQATT and CDR2 SNEGSKA (reference sequence). The CDR3 loop spans 14 amino acids. The ends were cut back, 2 bases at V and 5 bases at J, with 16 bases in the middle. In nucleotides, the CDR3 is TGCAGTGCTAGACCCGGAAAGAGCCCCCACGAGCAGTACTTC. Its protein is CSARPGKSPHEQYF.

This clonotype has only a few counts. The rearrangement uses TRBV5-6 and TRBJ2-2, with TRBD2 identical over 13 bases. V trimming: 7 bases; J trimming: 6 bases; junction bases outside the gene matches: 6. This CDR3 is built from 15 residues. Germline CDR1 and CDR2: SGHDT and YYEEEE. CDR3 sequence reads: CASCWGTSGAGELFF. The CDR3 bases are TGTGCCAGCTGCTGGGGGACTAGCGGGGCCGGGGAGCTGTTTTTT. Supplemented by reference TRBV5-6 and TRBJ2-2, the full variable domain reads DAGVTQSPTHLIKTRGQQVTLRCSPKSGHDTVSWYQQALGQGPQFIFQYYEEEERQRGNFPDRFSGHQFPNYSSELNVNALLLGDSALYLCASCWGTSGAGELFFGEGSRLTVL.

This clonotype occurred many times. This rearrangement joins TRBV6-5 to TRBJ1-1, with D uncertain. Per the germline V gene, CDR1 is MNHEY and CDR2 is SVGAGI. The V end lost 4 bases, the J end lost 3 bases, and 3 bases lay between the germline ends. The CDR3 has 11 amino acids. The CDR3: CASSFYTEAFF. CDR3 bases: TGTGCCAGCAGTTTTTACACTGAAGCTTTCTTT.

This clonotype was seen a few times. The chain recombines TRBV25-1 with TRBJ2-2, with a possible D match to TRBD1 (5 bases). Germline-derived CDR1 and CDR2 are MGHDK and SYGVNS. The CDR3 extends over 14 amino acids. Between the trimmed V and J ends, which lost 4 bases and 6 bases, there was a span of 12 bases. DNA for the CDR3: TGTGCCAGCAGTGGAAGGGGCCAGTCCGGGGAGCTGTTTTTT. This codes for CASSGRGQSGELFF.

Only one count was recorded for this clonotype. V usage is TRBV6-7 and J usage is TRBJ1-2; 7 nucleotides match TRBD1. TRBV6-7 is annotated as an ORF whose role is uncertain. Trimming at V came to 6 bases and at J to 5 bases, leaving 9 bases not matched to a gene. The CDR3 loop spans 14 amino acids. The CDR3 DNA is TGTGCCAGCAGCCTCCTCCAGGGGGGGTATGGCTACACCTTC. It is translated as CASSLLQGGYGYTF.

The rearrangement links TRBV20-1 to TRBJ1-6; the match to TRBD1 covers 7 bases. Germline CDR1 DFQATT, CDR2 SNEGSKA (reference sequence). The CDR3 is 14 residues long. Trimming at V came to 4 bases and at J to 4 bases, leaving 4 bases not matched to a gene. In nucleotides, the CDR3 is TGCAGTGCTACCCCGGGACAGTATAATTCACCCCTCCACTTT. Protein product: CSATPGQYNSPLHF.

This clonotype was detected many times. The CDR3 loop reads CASSGSSGLGVGELFF. CDR3 nucleotides: TGTGCCAGCAGCGGGTCTAGCGGGCTTGGGGTCGGGGAGCTGTTTTTT. The chain has TRBV9 and TRBJ2-2; the match to TRBD2 covers 8 bases. Germline values: CDR1 SGDLS, CDR2 YYNGEE. Germline trimming cut 3 bases from V and 7 bases from J; bases unmatched to any gene: 11. The CDR3 loop spans 16 amino acids.

There are a few counts of this clonotype. The chain has TRBV5-1 and TRBJ2-3, with 7 nucleotides matching TRBD1. The CDR3 extends over 15 amino acids. The V segment lost 4 bases and the J segment 4 bases; nucleotides outside the gene matches: 9. Germline V gene lookup returns CDR1 SGHRS and CDR2 YFSETQ. The CDR3 here is CASSVSTGRADTQYF. Here the CDR3 DNA reads TGCGCCAGCAGCGTCTCGACAGGGCGGGCAGATACGCAGTATTTT.

This clonotype was detected many times. The V and J genes are TRBV10-3 and TRBJ2-7; no firm D call. Germline V gene lookup returns CDR1 ENHRY and CDR2 SYGVKD. This CDR3 has 12 residues. V gave up 10 bases and J gave up 2 bases, with 12 bases separating them. The CDR3 DNA is TGTGCCACCACCGCACAGACCTACGAGCAGTACTTC. Amino acids: CATTAQTYEQYF.

The CDR3: CASSLLSARFSGEQYF. As DNA, the CDR3 is TGTGCCAGCAGCTTACTATCGGCTCGATTTAGTGGCGAGCAGTACTTC. This chain uses TRBV5-4 with TRBJ2-7; D gene uncertain. In germline, CDR1 is SGHNT, CDR2 YYREEE (reference sequence). Trimming cost V 2 bases and J 6 bases, with 21 bases left between them. The CDR3 is made up of 16 amino acids.

This rearrangement joins TRBV7-8 to TRBJ2-5; D unclear. Germline V lookup: CDR1 SGHVS, CDR2 FQNEAQ. The CDR3 has 14 residues. The V end was cut by 2 bases, the J end by 6 bases, with 13 bases between. The CDR3 DNA reads TGTGCCAGCAGCTTAAAAAGTTTGTTCCAGACCCAGTACTTC. It codes for CASSLKSLFQTQYF.

J is TRBJ2-7 and V is TRBV5-7, with 11 bases matching TRBD1. TRBV5-7 belongs to the ORF category, with a function that is uncertain. The CDR3 totals 17 residues. The ends lost 0 bases at V and 3 bases at J; junction bases unmatched: 8. CDR3 DNA sequence: TGTGCCAGCAGCTTGGAAGGACAGGGGGCTTGTTTCTACGAGCAGTACTTC. Its protein product is CASSLEGQGACFYEQYF.

The CDR3 DNA reads as TGTGCCAGCAGCTCCGGGCCCTCCTACAATGAGCAGTTCTTC. Residues: CASSSGPSYNEQFF. The rearrangement links TRBV7-3 to TRBJ2-1, with D unresolved. This CDR3 spans 14 amino acids. Germline CDR1 is SGHTA and CDR2 is FQGTGA. With 4 bases removed from V and 0 bases from J, the gap between germline ends came to 7 bases.

The chain links TRBV4-1 to TRBJ2-7; weak D call: TRBD1 (6 bases). The CDR3 is made up of 15 amino acids. Germline V gives CDR1 MGHRA, CDR2 YSYEKL. Between the trimmed V and J ends, which lost 3 bases and 3 bases, there was a span of 15 bases. CDR3 amino acids: CASSQLAGEFYEQYF. The CDR3 nucleotides read TGCGCCAGCAGCCAGCTAGCAGGGGAATTCTACGAGCAGTACTTC.

The rearrangement links TRBV6-5 to TRBJ1-2; D is unclear. The V end was cut by 0 bases, the J end by 3 bases, with 8 bases between. CDR1 and CDR2 (germline): MNHEY, SVGAGI. CDR3 length equals 14 residues. The CDR3 nucleotides read TGTGCCAGCAGTTACTCGGACGGATACTATGGCTACACCTTC. It codes for CASSYSDGYYGYTF.

The rearrangement links TRBV7-2 to TRBJ2-2, with D possibly matching TRBD2 (6 bases). The CDR3 covers 15 residues. The germline V gene encodes CDR1 SGHTA and CDR2 FQGNSA. Trimming shortened V by 5 bases and J by 1 base, and 11 bases separated the two germline ends. The CDR3 bases are TGTGCCAGCAGCGTCCGGGACTTGAACACCGGGGAGCTGTTTTTT. Translating gives CASSVRDLNTGELFF.